The TCR beta chain under discussion was sequenced for a study of shared clonotypes between healthy human individuals. Clones were read by immunoSEQ multiplex PCR, and TCRdb kept only the in-frame ones, dropping some. The table shows nearly 1 million clones, with 76% occurring only once. Trimming removed 5 bases from V and 7 bases from J, with 12 bases in between. From germline, CDR1 is SGHAT and CDR2 FQNNGV. The CDR3 is 13 amino acids. V usage is TRBV11-2 and J usage is TRBJ1-5; no firm D call. The specimen sequenced was memory CD4+ T cells sorted from blood. Noted subset: CD45RA-negative fraction. The TCR originated in a man between 18 and 29 years old in good health. As DNA, the CDR3 is TGTGCCAGCAGCCTAGGAAAGGGACAGCCCCAGCATTTT. Encoded protein: CASSLGKGQPQHF.